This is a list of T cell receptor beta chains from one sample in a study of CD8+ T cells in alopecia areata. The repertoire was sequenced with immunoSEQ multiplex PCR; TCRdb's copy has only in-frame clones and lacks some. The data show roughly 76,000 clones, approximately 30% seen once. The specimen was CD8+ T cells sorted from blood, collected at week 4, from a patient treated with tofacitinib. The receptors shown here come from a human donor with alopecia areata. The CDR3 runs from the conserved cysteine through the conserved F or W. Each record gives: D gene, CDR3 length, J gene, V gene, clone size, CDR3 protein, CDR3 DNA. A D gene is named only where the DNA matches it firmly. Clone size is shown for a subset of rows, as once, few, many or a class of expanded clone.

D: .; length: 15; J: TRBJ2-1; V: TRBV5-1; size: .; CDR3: CASQSGTLGGNEQFF; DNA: TGCGCCAGCCAGTCCGGGACCCTAGGAGGCAATGAGCAGTTCTTC
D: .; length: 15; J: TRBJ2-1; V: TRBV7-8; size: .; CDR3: CASSLERSSYNEQFF; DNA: TGTGCCAGCAGCTTAGAGCGGAGCTCCTACAATGAGCAGTTCTTC
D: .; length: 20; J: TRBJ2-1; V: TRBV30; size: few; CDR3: CAWSPTFGTPVLESYNEQFF; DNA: TGTGCCTGGAGTCCCACATTCGGGACACCCGTTTTGGAATCCTACAATGAGCAGTTCTTC
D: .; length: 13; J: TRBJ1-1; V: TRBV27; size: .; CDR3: CASSPLDGKGAFF; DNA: TGTGCCAGCAGTCCCCTGGACGGTAAGGGAGCTTTCTTT
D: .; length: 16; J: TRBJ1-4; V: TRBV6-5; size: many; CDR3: CASSYSLGATNEKLFF; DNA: TGTGCCAGCAGTTACTCCTTGGGTGCAACTAATGAAAAACTGTTTTTT
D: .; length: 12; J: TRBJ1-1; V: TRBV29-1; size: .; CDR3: CSVGEGGTEAFF; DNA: TGCAGCGTTGGAGAGGGTGGCACTGAAGCTTTCTTT
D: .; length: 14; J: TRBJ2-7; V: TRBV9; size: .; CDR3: CASSVGGAPYEQYF; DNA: TGTGCCAGCAGCGTCGGGGGAGCGCCCTACGAGCAGTACTTC
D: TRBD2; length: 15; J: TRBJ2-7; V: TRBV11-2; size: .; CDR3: CASTLTGLAGDEQYF; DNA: TGTGCCAGCACGCTTACCGGACTAGCGGGAGACGAGCAGTACTTC
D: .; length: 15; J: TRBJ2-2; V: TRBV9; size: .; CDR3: CASSLGFANTGELFF; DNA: TGTGCCAGTAGCCTGGGGTTCGCGAACACCGGGGAGCTGTTTTTT
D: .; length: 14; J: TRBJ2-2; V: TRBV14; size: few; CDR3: CASSQFLASGELFF; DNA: TGTGCCAGCAGCCAATTCTTGGCATCCGGGGAGCTGTTTTTT
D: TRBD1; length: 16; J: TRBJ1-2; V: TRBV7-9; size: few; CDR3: CASSLVPDRGVRGYTF; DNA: TGTGCCAGCAGCTTAGTGCCGGACAGGGGTGTCCGTGGCTACACCTTC
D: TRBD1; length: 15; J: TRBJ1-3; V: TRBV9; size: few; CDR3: CASSVRGSSGNTIYF; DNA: TGTGCCAGCAGCGTCAGGGGGAGCTCTGGAAACACCATATATTTT
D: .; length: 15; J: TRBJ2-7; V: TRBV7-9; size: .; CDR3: CASSPRGSLVYEQYF; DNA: TGTGCCAGCAGCCCACGAGGGTCCCTAGTATACGAGCAGTACTTC
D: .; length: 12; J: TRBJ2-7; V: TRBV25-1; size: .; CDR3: CASSVGVEEQYF; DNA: TGTGCCAGCAGTGTTGGGGTGGAGGAGCAGTACTTC
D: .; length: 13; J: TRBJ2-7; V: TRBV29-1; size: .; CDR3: CSVIGQGSYEQYF; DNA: TGCAGCGTTATCGGCCAGGGGTCCTACGAGCAGTACTTC
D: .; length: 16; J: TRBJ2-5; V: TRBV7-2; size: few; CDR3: CASSLGGRLYQETQYF; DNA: TGTGCCAGCAGCTTAGGCGGACGTCTGTACCAAGAGACCCAGTACTTC
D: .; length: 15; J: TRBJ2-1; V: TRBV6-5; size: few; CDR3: CASSLSGRSYNEQFF; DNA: TGTGCCAGCAGTCTTAGCGGACGCTCCTACAATGAGCAGTTCTTC
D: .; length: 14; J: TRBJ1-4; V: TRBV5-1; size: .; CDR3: CARPDRGVNEKLFF; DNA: TGCGCCAGGCCTGACCGGGGCGTCAATGAAAAACTGTTTTTT
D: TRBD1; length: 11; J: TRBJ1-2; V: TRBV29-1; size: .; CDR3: CANRGGDGYTF; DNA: TGCGCCAACAGGGGGGGCGATGGCTACACCTTC
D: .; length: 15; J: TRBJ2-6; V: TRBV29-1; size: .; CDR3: CSVRFESSGANVLTF; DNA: TGCAGCGTTAGATTCGAGAGCTCTGGGGCCAACGTCCTGACTTTC
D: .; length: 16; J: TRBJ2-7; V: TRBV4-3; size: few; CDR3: CASSPRRVSFSYEQYF; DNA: TGCGCCAGCAGCCCTCGGAGAGTCTCTTTCTCCTACGAGCAGTACTTC
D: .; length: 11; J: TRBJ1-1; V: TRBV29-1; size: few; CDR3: CSVDGGIEAFF; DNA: TGCAGCGTTGACGGAGGGATTGAAGCTTTCTTT
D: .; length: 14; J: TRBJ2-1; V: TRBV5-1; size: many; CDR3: CASSFGRTGDEQFF; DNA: TGCGCCAGCAGCTTCGGGCGGACCGGGGATGAGCAGTTCTTC
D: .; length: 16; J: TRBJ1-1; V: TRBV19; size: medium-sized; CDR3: CASSTLPGLPDTEAFF; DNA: TGTGCCAGTAGTACCCTCCCGGGACTGCCAGACACTGAAGCTTTCTTT
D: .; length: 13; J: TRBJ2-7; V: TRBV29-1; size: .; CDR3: CSVVGLGAVEQYF; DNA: TGCAGCGTTGTAGGACTGGGGGCGGTGGAGCAGTACTTC
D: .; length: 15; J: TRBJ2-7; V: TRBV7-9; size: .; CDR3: CASSLPLGELRGQYF; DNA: TGTGCCAGCAGCCTACCTCTGGGGGAACTACGAGGGCAGTACTTC
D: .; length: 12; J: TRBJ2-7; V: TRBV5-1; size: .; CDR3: CASSLVGYEQYF; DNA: TGCGCCAGCAGCTTGGTGGGTTACGAGCAGTACTTC
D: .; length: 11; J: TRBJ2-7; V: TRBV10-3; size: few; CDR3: CAISELREQYF; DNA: TGTGCCATCAGTGAGTTGCGGGAGCAGTACTTC
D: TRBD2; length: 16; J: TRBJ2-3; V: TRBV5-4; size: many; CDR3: CASSLIAGGQGDTQYF; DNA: TGTGCCAGCAGCTTAATAGCGGGAGGCCAGGGAGATACGCAGTATTTT
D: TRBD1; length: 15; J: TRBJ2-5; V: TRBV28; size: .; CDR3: CASSFDRGPRETQYF; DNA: TGTGCCAGCAGCTTTGACAGGGGGCCCCGAGAGACCCAGTACTTC
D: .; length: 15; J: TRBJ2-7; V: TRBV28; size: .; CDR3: CASSLVDPVTGEQYF; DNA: TGTGCCAGCAGTTTAGTAGACCCGGTTACAGGCGAGCAGTACTTC
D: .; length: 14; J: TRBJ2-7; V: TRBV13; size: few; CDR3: CASSFDLRSYEQYF; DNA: TGTGCCAGCAGCTTTGACCTGCGCTCCTACGAGCAGTACTTC
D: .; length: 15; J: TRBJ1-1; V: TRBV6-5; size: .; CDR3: CASSPRLTMNTEAFF; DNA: TGTGCCAGCAGCCCCCGGTTAACTATGAACACTGAAGCTTTCTTT
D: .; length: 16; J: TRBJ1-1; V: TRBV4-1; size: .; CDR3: CASNTSPREIRNEAFF; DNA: TGCGCCAGCAACACATCGCCAAGGGAAATAAGGAATGAAGCTTTCTTT
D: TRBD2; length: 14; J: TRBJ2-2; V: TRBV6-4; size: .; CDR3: CASQRGSNTGELFF; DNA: TGTGCCAGCCAGCGGGGTAGCAACACCGGGGAGCTGTTTTTT
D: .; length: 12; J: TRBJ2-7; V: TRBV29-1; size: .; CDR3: CSAVGESYEQYF; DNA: TGCAGCGCGGTGGGGGAGTCCTACGAGCAGTACTTC
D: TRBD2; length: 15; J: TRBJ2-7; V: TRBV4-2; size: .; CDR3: CASSFRTSGSYEQYF; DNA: TGTGCCAGCAGCTTCCGGACTAGCGGGAGCTACGAGCAGTACTTC
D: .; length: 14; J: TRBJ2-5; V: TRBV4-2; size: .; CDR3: CASSQAWGAETQYF; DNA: TGTGCCAGCAGCCAAGCATGGGGAGCGGAGACCCAGTACTTC
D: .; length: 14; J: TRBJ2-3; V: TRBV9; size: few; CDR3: CASSPSRGTDTQYF; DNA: TGTGCCAGCAGCCCTAGTCGGGGCACAGATACGCAGTATTTT
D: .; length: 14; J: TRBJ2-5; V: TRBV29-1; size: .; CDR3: CSVEGVTAAETQYF; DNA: TGCAGCGTTGAAGGTGTCACGGCAGCTGAGACCCAGTACTTC
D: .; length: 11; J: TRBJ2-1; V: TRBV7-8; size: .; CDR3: CASSPASEQFF; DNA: TGTGCCAGCAGTCCCGCAAGTGAGCAGTTCTTC
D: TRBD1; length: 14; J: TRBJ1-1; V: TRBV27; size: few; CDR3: CASSFLTGGTEAFF; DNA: TGTGCCAGCAGTTTCCTTACAGGGGGCACTGAAGCTTTCTTT
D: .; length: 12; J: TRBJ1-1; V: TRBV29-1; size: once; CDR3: CSVVGGDTEAFF; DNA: TGCAGCGTTGTAGGGGGAGACACTGAAGCTTTCTTT
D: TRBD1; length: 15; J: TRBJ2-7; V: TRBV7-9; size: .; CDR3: CASSSSGTGIYEQYF; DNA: TGTGCCAGCAGCTCGTCCGGGACAGGGATCTACGAGCAGTACTTC
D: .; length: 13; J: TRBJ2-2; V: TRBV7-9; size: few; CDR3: CAWGLPNTGELFF; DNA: TGTGCTTGGGGGCTCCCCAACACCGGGGAGCTGTTTTTT
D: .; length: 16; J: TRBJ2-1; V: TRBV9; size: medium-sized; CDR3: CASSVEPGGTYNEQFF; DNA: TGTGCCAGCAGCGTAGAACCGGGGGGCACCTACAATGAGCAGTTCTTC
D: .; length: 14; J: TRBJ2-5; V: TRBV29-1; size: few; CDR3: CSVEGVGLRETQYF; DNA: TGCAGCGTTGAAGGGGTCGGACTCAGGGAGACCCAGTACTTC
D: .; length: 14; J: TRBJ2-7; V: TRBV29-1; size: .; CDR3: CSVEDRGAGYEQYF; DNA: TGCAGCGTTGAAGATCGGGGGGCAGGGTACGAGCAGTACTTC
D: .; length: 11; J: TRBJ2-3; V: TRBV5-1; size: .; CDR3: CASSLADTQYF; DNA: TGCGCCAGCAGCTTGGCCGATACGCAGTATTTT
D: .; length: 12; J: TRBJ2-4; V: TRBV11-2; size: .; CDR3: CASRQGSDIQYF; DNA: TGTGCCAGCAGACAGGGATCAGACATTCAGTACTTC
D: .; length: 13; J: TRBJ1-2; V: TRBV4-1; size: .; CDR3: CASSQNRNYGYTF; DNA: TGCGCCAGCAGCCAAAATAGGAACTATGGCTACACCTTC
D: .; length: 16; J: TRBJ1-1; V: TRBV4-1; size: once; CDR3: CASSQAQGYVNTEAFF; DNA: TGCGCCAGCAGCCAAGCTCAGGGGTATGTGAACACTGAAGCTTTCTTT
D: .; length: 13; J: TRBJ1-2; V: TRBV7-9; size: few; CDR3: CASSLGANYGYTF; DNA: TGTGCCAGCAGCTTAGGGGCTAACTATGGCTACACCTTC
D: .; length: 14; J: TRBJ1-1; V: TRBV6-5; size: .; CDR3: CASSPGRGRAEAFF; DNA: TGTGCCAGCTCCCCCGGCCGGGGGAGGGCTGAAGCTTTCTTT